These T cell receptor beta chains were read from a single sample in a study of blood T cell repertoires in COVID-19. TCRdb keeps only in-frame clones here, not all; method: immunoSEQ multiplex PCR. This table holds roughly 290,000 clones, 90% found once. Sequencing was carried out using PBMCs or T cells enriched from blood (not recorded which). Receptor source: a woman younger than 30 with acute COVID-19. Each CDR3 is given with its conserved first and last residue. A D gene is named only where the DNA matches it firmly. Where a row states a size, it is once, few, many or the class of an expanded clone; other rows omit it.

j_call clone_size v_call d_call cdr3_aa cdr3_nt
TRBJ2-1 . TRBV27 TRBD2 CASSLGTSRNEQFF TGTGCCAGCAGTCTCGGGACTAGCAGGAATGAGCAGTTCTTC
TRBJ1-5 once TRBV4-3 TRBD1 CASSQVYRGGQPQHF TGCGCCAGCAGCCAAGTCTACAGGGGCGGTCAGCCCCAGCATTTT
TRBJ2-7 . TRBV2 TRBD1 CASSEQGATYEQYF TGTGCCAGCAGTGAACAGGGGGCAACCTACGAGCAGTACTTC
TRBJ2-5 . TRBV6-2/TRBV6-3 TRBD1 CASSPGTGIQETQYF TGTGCCAGCAGTCCCGGGACAGGGATCCAAGAGACCCAGTACTTC
TRBJ1-3 . TRBV5-1 . CASSLSGPPSGNTIYF TGCGCCAGCAGCTTAAGCGGGCCCCCCTCTGGAAACACCATATATTTT
TRBJ2-1 . TRBV24-1 TRBD2 CATSDSAGTRVGEQFF TGTGCCACCAGTGATTCCGCCGGGACTAGAGTCGGTGAGCAGTTCTTC
TRBJ1-1 . TRBV6-5 . CASRPDRRNTEAFF TGTGCCAGCAGGCCCGACAGAAGAAACACTGAAGCTTTCTTT
TRBJ2-5 . TRBV30 . CAWSNPRGTQYF TGTGCCTGGAGTAACCCAAGGGGGACCCAGTACTTC
TRBJ2-1 . TRBV11-2 TRBD2 CASSLRRSTSGQYNEQFF TGTGCCAGCAGCCTCCGCCGGTCGACTAGCGGGCAATACAATGAGCAGTTCTTC
TRBJ1-2 . TRBV7-2 . CASSLDGRVRVGYTF TGTGCCAGCAGCCTTGATGGACGGGTCAGGGTTGGCTACACCTTC
TRBJ2-2 . TRBV11-2 TRBD1 CAGSARGRAGELFF TGTGCCGGCAGCGCCAGGGGGCGCGCCGGGGAGCTGTTTTTT
TRBJ1-6 . TRBV5-4 TRBD1 CASSWRTGSSSYNSPLHF TGTGCCAGCAGCTGGAGGACAGGGTCGAGCTCCTATAATTCACCCCTCCACTTT
TRBJ2-7 . TRBV5-1 TRBD1 CASSSGTATDEQYF TGCGCCAGCAGCTCCGGGACAGCGACGGACGAGCAGTACTTC
TRBJ2-7 . TRBV7-2 . CASSPPRTTNEQYF TGTGCCAGCAGCCCGCCAAGGACTACCAACGAGCAGTACTTC
TRBJ2-1 . TRBV4-2 TRBD2 CASSQGAGGPGEQFF TGTGCCAGCAGCCAAGGAGCGGGAGGGCCAGGTGAGCAGTTCTTC
TRBJ1-1 . TRBV7-9 . CASSPTDGLRAEAFF TGTGCCAGCAGCCCCACGGACGGACTTCGCGCTGAAGCTTTCTTT
TRBJ1-2 . TRBV7-9 . CASSLVGSDGYTF TGTGCCAGCAGCTTAGTCGGGTCGGATGGCTACACCTTC
TRBJ2-5 . TRBV6-2/TRBV6-3 . CASSYSAEGETQYF TGTGCCAGCAGTTACTCCGCGGAAGGTGAGACCCAGTACTTC
TRBJ2-5 . TRBV5-1 TRBD2 CASSFPSGRLGLPETQYF TGCGCCAGCAGCTTCCCTAGCGGGAGATTGGGACTTCCAGAGACCCAGTACTTC
TRBJ1-3 few TRBV15 . CATSRYRENTIYF TGTGCCACCAGCCGCTACAGGGAAAACACCATATATTTT
TRBJ2-1 once TRBV27 TRBD2 CASSSREGSYNEQFF TGTGCCAGCAGTTCCCGGGAGGGGTCCTACAATGAGCAGTTCTTC
TRBJ2-7 . TRBV7-2 . CASSLVAGPTPYF TGTGCCAGCAGCTTAGTTGCAGGCCCCACGCCGTACTTC
TRBJ1-5 . TRBV2 . CASRDRYSNQPQHF TGTGCCAGCAGGGACAGATATAGCAATCAGCCCCAGCATTTT
TRBJ1-3 . TRBV6-5 . CASSYGAEYSGNTIYF TGTGCCAGCAGTTACGGGGCGGAGTACTCTGGAAACACCATATATTTT
TRBJ2-1 . TRBV5-6 . CASSFGTPSYNEQFF TGTGCCAGCAGCTTCGGGACTCCCTCCTACAATGAGCAGTTCTTC
TRBJ1-4 . TRBV3-1/TRBV3-2 TRBD1 CASSQQGAGEKLFF TGTGCCAGCAGTCAGCAGGGGGCCGGAGAAAAACTGTTTTTT
TRBJ1-6 . TRBV4-1 . CASSQGVESGRRSSPLHF TGCGCCAGCAGCCAAGGGGTGGAATCGGGCAGGAGGAGTTCACCCCTCCACTTT
TRBJ2-7 . TRBV28 TRBD2 CASSAGTSGSGYEQYF TGTGCCAGCAGTGCCGGGACTAGCGGGAGCGGCTACGAGCAGTACTTC
TRBJ1-2 many TRBV27 . CASSPELGGENYGYTF TGTGCCAGCAGTCCAGAACTGGGGGGAGAGAACTATGGCTACACCTTC
TRBJ2-1 . TRBV3-1/TRBV3-2 TRBD2 CASSQRASGSQQFF TGTGCCAGCAGCCAGCGGGCTAGCGGGAGTCAGCAGTTCTTC
TRBJ2-7 few TRBV5-4 TRBD1 CASSLSGGTGEQYF TGTGCCAGCAGCTTATCAGGGGGAACGGGCGAGCAGTACTTC
TRBJ1-4 . TRBV7-2 TRBD1 CASSLHGVTGRGDEKLFF TGTGCCAGCAGCTTACATGGGGTGACAGGGCGGGGGGACGAAAAACTGTTTTTT
TRBJ1-6 once TRBV11-2 . CASSPSNSYNSPLHF TGTGCCAGCAGCCCTAGTAACTCCTATAATTCACCCCTCCACTTT
TRBJ1-2 . TRBV7-2 TRBD1 CASSLASQGANGYTF TGTGCCAGCAGCTTAGCTTCACAGGGGGCTAATGGCTACACCTTC
TRBJ2-1 . TRBV27 . CASSPPLSGRGDEQFF TGTGCCAGCAGTCCCCCCCTGAGTGGGAGAGGCGATGAGCAGTTCTTC
TRBJ2-4 . TRBV30 . CAWSDLKNIQYF TGTGCCTGGAGTGATCTTAAAAACATTCAGTACTTC
TRBJ2-1 . TRBV3-1/TRBV3-2 . CASSQDPTPPQFF TGTGCCAGCAGCCAAGACCCGACTCCTCCCCAGTTCTTC
TRBJ2-1 . TRBV5-1 TRBD1 CASSLRQGLDEQFF TGCGCCAGCAGCTTGAGACAGGGTCTTGATGAGCAGTTCTTC
TRBJ1-1 . TRBV11-2 . CASSLTGNTEAFF TGTGCCAGCAGCTTAACGGGGAACACTGAAGCTTTCTTT
TRBJ2-2 once TRBV19 . CASSGLANTGELFF TGTGCCAGTAGTGGGCTAGCCAACACCGGGGAGCTGTTTTTT
TRBJ2-1 . TRBV9 TRBD2 CASSVGSGPHNEQFF TGTGCCAGCAGCGTAGGTAGCGGGCCTCACAATGAGCAGTTCTTC
TRBJ1-2 . TRBV6-2/TRBV6-3 . CASSLRRVLSTDGYTF TGTGCCAGCAGTTTAAGGAGGGTCCTCTCCACCGATGGCTACACCTTC
TRBJ2-6 . TRBV11-3 . CASSLSDSGANVLTF TGTGCCAGCAGCTTAAGCGACTCTGGGGCCAACGTCCTGACTTTC
TRBJ2-7 few TRBV5-6 . CASSFQGSYEQYF TGTGCCAGCAGCTTCCAGGGCAGCTACGAGCAGTACTTC
TRBJ2-7 . TRBV7-8 . CASSLWEDISYEQYF TGTGCCAGCAGCTTATGGGAGGACATCTCCTACGAGCAGTACTTC
TRBJ2-2 . TRBV3-1/TRBV3-2 . CASSQYRSSKNTGELFF TGTGCCAGCAGCCAATATCGGTCGAGCAAAAACACCGGGGAGCTGTTTTTT